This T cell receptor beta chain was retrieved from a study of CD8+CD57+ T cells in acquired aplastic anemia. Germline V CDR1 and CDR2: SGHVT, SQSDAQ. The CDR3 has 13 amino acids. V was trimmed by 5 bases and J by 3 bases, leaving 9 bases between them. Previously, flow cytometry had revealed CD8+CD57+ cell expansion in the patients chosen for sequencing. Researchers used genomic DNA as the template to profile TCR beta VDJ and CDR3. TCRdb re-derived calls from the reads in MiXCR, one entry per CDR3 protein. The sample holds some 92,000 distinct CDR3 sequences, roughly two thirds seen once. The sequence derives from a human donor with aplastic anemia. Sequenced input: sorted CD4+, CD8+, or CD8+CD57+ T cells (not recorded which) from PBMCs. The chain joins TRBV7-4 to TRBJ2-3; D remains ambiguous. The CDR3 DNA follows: TGTGCCAGCAGCGCGCAAGGAACAGATACGCAGTATTTT. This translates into CASSAQGTDTQYF.